This T cell receptor beta chain stems from a study of identifying expanded T cells in peripheral blood. Trimming shortened V by 0 bases and J by 7 bases, and 11 bases separated the two germline ends. Germline assignment: CDR1 SGHKS and CDR2 YYEKEE (reference sequence). The CDR3 is 14 residues long. This clone was found once. Its antigen is still unknown. Study results and limitations: Clone count variance between approximately two-week samples rose with total template count. About 1.2 clones differed between technical replicates, versus around 16 and 19 over time.

During the collection period, no donor immune events like infections were recorded. Some clones are missing from TCRdb's copy, which holds only in-frame ones; the method was immunoSEQ multiplex PCR. The sample has 60,000 to 65,000 clones; approximately 83% are singletons. The sample was blood. The rearrangement joins TRBV5-5 to TRBJ2-1; D gene unclear. This TCR was recovered from a person aged 18 to 70 in good health. The CDR3, as DNA: TGTGCCAGCAGCTTGGAGGTAGCCCAAAATGAGCAGTTCTTC. This codes for CASSLEVAQNEQFF.